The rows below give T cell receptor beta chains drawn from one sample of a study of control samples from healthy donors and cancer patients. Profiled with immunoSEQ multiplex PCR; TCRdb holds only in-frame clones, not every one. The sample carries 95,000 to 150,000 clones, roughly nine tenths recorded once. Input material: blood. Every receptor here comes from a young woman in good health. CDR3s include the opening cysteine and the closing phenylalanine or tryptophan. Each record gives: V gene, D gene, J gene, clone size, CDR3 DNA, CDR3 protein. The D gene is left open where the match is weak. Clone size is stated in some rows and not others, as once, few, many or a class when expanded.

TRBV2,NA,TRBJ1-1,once,TGTGCCAGCAGTAACAAAGGAAACACTGAAGCTTTCTTT,CASSNKGNTEAFF
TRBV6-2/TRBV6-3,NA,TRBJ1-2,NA,TGTGCCAGCAGTTACCCGACAGAATACTATGGCTACACCTTC,CASSYPTEYYGYTF
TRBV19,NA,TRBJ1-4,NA,TGTGCCAGTAGTCGTACCCAGGCGAGCGAAAAACTGTTTTTT,CASSRTQASEKLFF
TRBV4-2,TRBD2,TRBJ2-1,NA,TGTGCCAGCAGCCAAGATGGGGGAGCTAGCGGGAGATGGGAGCAGTTCTTC,CASSQDGGASGRWEQFF
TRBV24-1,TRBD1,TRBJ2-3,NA,TGTGCCACCAGTCCCGGGACAGAGGATACGCAGTATTTT,CATSPGTEDTQYF
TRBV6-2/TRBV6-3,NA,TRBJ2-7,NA,TGTGCCAGCAGTTACTCGAACCTTGTTCAGCTGCAGTACTTC,CASSYSNLVQLQYF
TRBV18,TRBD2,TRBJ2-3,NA,TGTGCCAGCTCACTCGGGACTAGCGGGACCGCAGATACGCAGTATTTT,CASSLGTSGTADTQYF
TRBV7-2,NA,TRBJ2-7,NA,TGTGCCAGCAGCCTTCCCCGGTCCGAGCAGTACTTC,CASSLPRSEQYF
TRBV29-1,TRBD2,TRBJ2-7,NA,TGCAGCGTTGAACTAGCGGGGGAGGGCTACGAGCAGTACTTC,CSVELAGEGYEQYF
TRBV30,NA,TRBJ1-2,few,TGTGCCTGGAGTGCCGGGAACTATGGCTACACCTTC,CAWSAGNYGYTF
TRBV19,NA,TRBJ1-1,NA,TGTGCCAGTTCCAGGACCGAGACTGAAGCTTTCTTT,CASSRTETEAFF
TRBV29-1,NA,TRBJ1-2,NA,TGCAGCGTTGAAACCCACAGGGACACTAATGGCTACACCTTC,CSVETHRDTNGYTF
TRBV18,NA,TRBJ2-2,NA,TGTGCCAGCTCAGCCCGGGACTTATCCGGGGAGCTGTTTTTT,CASSARDLSGELFF
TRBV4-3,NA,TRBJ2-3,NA,TGCGCCAGCAGCCACTCTGGCACAGATACGCAGTATTTT,CASSHSGTDTQYF
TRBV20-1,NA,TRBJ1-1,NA,TGCAGTGGTCGGGGTAACACTGAAGCTTTCTTT,CSGRGNTEAFF
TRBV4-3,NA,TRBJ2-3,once,TGCGCCAGCAGCCAAGATGTTACGCGGCTAGCTCGCACAGATACGCAGTATTTT,CASSQDVTRLARTDTQYF
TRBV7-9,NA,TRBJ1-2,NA,TGTGCCAGCAGCTTAGGCGGTACGGGGCAAGCTAACTATGGCTACACCTTC,CASSLGGTGQANYGYTF
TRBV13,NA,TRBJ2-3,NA,TGTGCCAGCAGCCCACTGGGAGGGGGAGGAGATACGCAGTATTTT,CASSPLGGGGDTQYF
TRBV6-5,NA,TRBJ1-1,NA,TGTGCCAGCAGTTACGGCTCGGGGGTTCCCACTGAAGCTTTCTTT,CASSYGSGVPTEAFF
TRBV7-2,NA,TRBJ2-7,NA,TGTGCCAGCAGCTTAGAAGGGTTGTGGGCCTACGAGCAGTACTTC,CASSLEGLWAYEQYF
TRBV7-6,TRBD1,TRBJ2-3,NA,TGTGCCAGCAGCTTACTCGGCAGGGGGCCGACAGATACGCAGTATTTT,CASSLLGRGPTDTQYF
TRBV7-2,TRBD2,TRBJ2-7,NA,TGTGCCAGCAGCTTAAACGGGGGGGGTACCTACGAGCAGTACTTC,CASSLNGGGTYEQYF
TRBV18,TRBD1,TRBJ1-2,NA,TGTGCCAGCTCACCACCGGGACAGGCGCGAACTAACTATGGCTACACCTTC,CASSPPGQARTNYGYTF
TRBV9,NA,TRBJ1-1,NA,TGTGCCAGCAGCGCCAGGGGTGTAATGACTGAAGCTTTCTTT,CASSARGVMTEAFF
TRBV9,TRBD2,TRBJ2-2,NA,TGTGCCAGCAGCGTAGGTCTGGCGGGAGGAGGTACCGGGGAGCTGTTTTTT,CASSVGLAGGGTGELFF
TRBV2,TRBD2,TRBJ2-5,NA,TGTGCCAGCAGTGAGGTTTTGCTAGCGGGGGGGCGTGGAGAGACCCAGTACTTC,CASSEVLLAGGRGETQYF
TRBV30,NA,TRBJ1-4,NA,TGTGCCTGGAATCGGCAGGAAAAACTGTTTTTT,CAWNRQEKLFF
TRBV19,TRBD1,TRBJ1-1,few,TGTGCCAGTAGGCCCAATGTAATCAGGACAGGGGGCACTGAAGCTTTCTTT,CASRPNVIRTGGTEAFF
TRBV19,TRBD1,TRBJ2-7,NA,TGTGCCAGTAGTATAGGGTCGACAGGGCGGTACGAGCAGTACTTC,CASSIGSTGRYEQYF